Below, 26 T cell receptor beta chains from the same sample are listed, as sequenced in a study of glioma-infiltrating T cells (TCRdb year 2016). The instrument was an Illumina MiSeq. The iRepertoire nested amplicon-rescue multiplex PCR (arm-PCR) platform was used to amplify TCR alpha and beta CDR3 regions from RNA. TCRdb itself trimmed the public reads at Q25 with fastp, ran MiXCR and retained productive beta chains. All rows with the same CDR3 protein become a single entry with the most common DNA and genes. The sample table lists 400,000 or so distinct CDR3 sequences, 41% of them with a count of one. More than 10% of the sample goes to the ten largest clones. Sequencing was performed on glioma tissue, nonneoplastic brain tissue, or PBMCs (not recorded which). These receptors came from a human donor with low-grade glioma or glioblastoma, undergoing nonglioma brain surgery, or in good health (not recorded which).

The CDR3 sequence is CASSLLGHTKNSQETQYF. CDR3 sequence (DNA): TGTGCCAGCAGCTTACTGGGGCACACGAAAAATTCTCAAGAGACCCAGTACTTC. This chain uses TRBV7-2 with TRBJ2-5; the D gene is possibly TRBD1 (5 bases). The germline V and J ends were trimmed by 2 bases and 2 bases, with 21 bases remaining between them. CDR3 length: 18 residues. In germline, CDR1 is SGHTA, CDR2 FQGNSA.

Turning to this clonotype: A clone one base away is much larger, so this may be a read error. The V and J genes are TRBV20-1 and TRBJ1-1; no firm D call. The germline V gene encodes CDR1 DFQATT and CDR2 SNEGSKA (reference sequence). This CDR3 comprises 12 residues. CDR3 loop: CSARSGNTKAFF. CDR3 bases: TGCAGTGCTAGAAGTGGGAACACTAAAGCTTTCTTT.

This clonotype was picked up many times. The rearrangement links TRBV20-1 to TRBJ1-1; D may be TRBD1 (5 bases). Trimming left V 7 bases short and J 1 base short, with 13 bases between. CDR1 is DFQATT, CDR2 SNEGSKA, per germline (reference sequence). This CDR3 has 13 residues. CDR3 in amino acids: CSVGGAWNTEAFF. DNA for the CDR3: TGCAGTGTTGGCGGGGCCTGGAACACTGAAGCTTTCTTT.

As DNA, the CDR3 is TGTGCCAGCAGGGGACAAAGCTTCTATAATTCACCCCTCCACTTT. It is translated as CASRGQSFYNSPLHF. The gene calls are TRBV6-5 and TRBJ1-6; D is possibly TRBD1 (6 bases). This CDR3 region has 15 residues. Germline lookup yields CDR1 MNHEY and CDR2 SVGAGI. V lost 6 bases, J lost 3 bases, and 12 bases lay in between.

CDR3 sequence reads: CASSGMTKQYF. CDR3 nucleotides: TGTGCCAGCAGCGGGATGACAAAGCAGTACTTC. The chain couples TRBV7-2 to TRBJ2-7, with D unresolved. This CDR3 spans 11 amino acids. Trimming shortened V by 5 bases and J by 8 bases, and 10 bases separated the two germline ends. In germline, CDR1 is SGHTA, CDR2 FQGNSA.

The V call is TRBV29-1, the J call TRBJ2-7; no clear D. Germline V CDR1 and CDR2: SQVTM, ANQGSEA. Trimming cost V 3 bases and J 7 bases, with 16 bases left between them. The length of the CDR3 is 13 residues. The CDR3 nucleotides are TGCAGCGTTGAGCCGGGTGTTTCGAATGAGCAGTACTTC. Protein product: CSVEPGVSNEQYF.

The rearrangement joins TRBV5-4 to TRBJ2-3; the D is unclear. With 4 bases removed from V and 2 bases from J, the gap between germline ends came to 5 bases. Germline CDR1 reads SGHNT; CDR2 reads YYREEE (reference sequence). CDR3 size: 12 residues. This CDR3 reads CASSENTDTQYF. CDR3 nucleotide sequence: TGTGCCAGCAGCGAAAACACAGATACGCAGTATTTT.

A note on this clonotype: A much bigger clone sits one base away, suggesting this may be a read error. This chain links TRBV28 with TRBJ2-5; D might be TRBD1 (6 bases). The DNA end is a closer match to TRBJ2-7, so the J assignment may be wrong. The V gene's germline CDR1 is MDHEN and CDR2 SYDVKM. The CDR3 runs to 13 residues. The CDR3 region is CATWDKVSYEQYF. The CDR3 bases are TGTGCCACCTGGGACAAGGTCTCCTACGAGCAGTACTTC.

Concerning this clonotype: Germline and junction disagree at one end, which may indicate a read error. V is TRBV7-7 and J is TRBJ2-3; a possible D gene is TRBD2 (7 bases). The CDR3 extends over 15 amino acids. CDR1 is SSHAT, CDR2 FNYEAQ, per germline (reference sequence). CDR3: CASSLAAGAADTQYF. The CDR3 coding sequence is TGTGCTAGCAGCTTAGCTGCGGGGGCGGCAGATACGCAGTATTTT.

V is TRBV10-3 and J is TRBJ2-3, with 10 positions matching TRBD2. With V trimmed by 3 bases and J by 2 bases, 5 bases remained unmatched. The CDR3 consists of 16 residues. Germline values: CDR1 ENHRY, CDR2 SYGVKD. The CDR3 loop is CAISERTSGVTDTQYF. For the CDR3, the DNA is TGTGCCATCAGTGAAAGGACTAGCGGAGTCACAGATACGCAGTATTTT.

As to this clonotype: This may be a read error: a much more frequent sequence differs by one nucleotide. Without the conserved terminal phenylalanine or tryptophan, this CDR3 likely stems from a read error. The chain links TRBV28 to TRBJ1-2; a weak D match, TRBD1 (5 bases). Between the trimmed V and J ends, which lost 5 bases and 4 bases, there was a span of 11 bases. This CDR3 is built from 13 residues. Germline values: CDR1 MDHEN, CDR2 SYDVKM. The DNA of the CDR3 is TGTGCCAGCAGTCCGACAGCCAGCTATGGCTACACCCTC. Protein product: CASSPTASYGYTL.

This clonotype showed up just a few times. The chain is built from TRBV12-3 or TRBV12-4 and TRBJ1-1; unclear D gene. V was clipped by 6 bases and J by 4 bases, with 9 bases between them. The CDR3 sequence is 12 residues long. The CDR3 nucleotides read TGTGCCAGCAGACCTGGGAGCACTGAAGCTTTCTTT. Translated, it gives CASRPGSTEAFF.

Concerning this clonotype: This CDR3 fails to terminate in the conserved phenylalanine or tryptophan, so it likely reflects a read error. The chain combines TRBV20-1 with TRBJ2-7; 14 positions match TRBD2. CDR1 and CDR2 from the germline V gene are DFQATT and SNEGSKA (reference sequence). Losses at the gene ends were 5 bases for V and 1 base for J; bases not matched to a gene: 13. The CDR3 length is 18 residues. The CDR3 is CSARAVPGLAGDSYEQYS. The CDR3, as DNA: TGCAGTGCTCGCGCCGTCCCGGGACTAGCGGGAGATTCCTACGAGCAGTACTCC.

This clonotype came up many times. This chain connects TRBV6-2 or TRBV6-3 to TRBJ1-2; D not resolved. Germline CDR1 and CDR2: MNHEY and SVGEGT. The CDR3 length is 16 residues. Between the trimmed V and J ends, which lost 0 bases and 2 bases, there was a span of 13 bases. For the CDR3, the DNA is TGTGCCAGCAGTTACTCGAAGGGCACGTCCAACTATGGCTACACCTTC. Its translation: CASSYSKGTSNYGYTF.

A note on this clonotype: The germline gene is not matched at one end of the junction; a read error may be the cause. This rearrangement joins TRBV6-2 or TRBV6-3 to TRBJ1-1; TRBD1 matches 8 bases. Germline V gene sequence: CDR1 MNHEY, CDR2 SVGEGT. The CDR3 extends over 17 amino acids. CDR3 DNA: TGTGCCAGCAGCCCTCCCCGGACAGGGAGTAGGGACACTGAAGCTTCCTTT. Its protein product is CASSPPRTGSRDTEASF.

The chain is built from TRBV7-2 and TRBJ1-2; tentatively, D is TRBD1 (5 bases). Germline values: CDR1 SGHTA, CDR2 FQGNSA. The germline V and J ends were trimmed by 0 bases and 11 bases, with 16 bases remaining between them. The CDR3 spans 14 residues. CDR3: CASSLARGLSGYTF. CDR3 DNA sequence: TGTGCCAGCAGCTTAGCTCGGGGGTTGAGTGGGTACACCTTC.

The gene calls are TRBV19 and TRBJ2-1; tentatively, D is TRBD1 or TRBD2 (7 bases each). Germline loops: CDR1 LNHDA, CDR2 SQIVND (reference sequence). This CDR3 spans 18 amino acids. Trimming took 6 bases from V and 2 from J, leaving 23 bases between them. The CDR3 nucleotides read TGTGCCAGTAGCCCCCTGGCCCGGGGGGACAGAACCTACAATGAGCAGTTCTTC. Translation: CASSPLARGDRTYNEQFF.

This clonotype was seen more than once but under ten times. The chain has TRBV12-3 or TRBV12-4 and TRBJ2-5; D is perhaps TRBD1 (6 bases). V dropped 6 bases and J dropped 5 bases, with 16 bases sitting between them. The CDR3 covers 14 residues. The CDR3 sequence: CASSTGTRWETQYF. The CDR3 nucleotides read TGTGCCAGCAGCACAGGGACACGGTGGGAGACCCAGTACTTC.

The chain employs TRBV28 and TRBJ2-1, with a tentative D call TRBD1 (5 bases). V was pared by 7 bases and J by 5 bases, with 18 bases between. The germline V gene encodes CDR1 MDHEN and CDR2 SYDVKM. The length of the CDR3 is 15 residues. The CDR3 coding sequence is TGTGCCAGCAACCCCCACAGGTCTCCTAACAATGAGCAGTTCTTC. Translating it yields CASNPHRSPNNEQFF.

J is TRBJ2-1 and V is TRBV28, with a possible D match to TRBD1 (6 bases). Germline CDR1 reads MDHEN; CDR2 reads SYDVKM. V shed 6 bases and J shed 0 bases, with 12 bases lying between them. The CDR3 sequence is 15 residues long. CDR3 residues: CASSPVDSSYNEQFF. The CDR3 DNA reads TGTGCCAGCAGCCCGGTGGACAGCTCCTACAATGAGCAGTTCTTC.

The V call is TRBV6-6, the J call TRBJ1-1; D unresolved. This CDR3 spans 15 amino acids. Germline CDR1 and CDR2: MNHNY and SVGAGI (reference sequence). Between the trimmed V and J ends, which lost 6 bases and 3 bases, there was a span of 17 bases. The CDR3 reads CASSVEAYGDTEAFF. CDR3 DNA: TGTGCCAGCAGCGTAGAAGCCTACGGGGACACTGAAGCTTTCTTT.

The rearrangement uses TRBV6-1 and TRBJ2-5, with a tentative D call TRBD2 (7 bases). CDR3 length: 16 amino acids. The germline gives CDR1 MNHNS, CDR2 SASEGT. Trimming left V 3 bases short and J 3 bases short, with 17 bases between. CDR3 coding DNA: TGTGCCAGCAGTGATGCCCTGGGGGGGCGAAAAGAGACCCAGTACTTC. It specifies CASSDALGGRKETQYF.

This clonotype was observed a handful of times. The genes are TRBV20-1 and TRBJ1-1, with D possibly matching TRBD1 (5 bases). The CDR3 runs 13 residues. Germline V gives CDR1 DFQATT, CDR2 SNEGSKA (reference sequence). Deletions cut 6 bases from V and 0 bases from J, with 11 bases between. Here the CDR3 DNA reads TGCAGTGCAGGACATTTTTTGAACACTGAAGCTTTCTTT. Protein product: CSAGHFLNTEAFF.

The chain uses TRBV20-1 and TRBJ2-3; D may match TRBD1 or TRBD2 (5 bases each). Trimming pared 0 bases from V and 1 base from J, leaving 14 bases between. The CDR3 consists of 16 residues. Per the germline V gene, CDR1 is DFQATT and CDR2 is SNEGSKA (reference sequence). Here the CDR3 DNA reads TGCAGTGCTAGAGATCAATTCGGGGACCGCACAGATACGCAGTATTTT. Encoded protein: CSARDQFGDRTDTQYF.

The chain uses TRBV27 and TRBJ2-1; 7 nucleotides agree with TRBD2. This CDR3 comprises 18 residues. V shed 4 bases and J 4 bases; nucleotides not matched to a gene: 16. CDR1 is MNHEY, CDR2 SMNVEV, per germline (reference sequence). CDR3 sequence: CASSSYPASGHGYNEQFF. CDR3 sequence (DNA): TGTGCCAGCAGTTCATACCCCGCTAGCGGTCACGGTTACAATGAGCAGTTCTTC.

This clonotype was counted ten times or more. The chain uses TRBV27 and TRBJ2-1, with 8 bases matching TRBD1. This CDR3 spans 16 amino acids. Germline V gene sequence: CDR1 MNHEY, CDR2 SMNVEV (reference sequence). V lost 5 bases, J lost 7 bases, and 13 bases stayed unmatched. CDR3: CASSIYGTGLINEQFF. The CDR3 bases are TGTGCCAGCAGTATCTATGGGACAGGACTTATAAATGAGCAGTTCTTC.